This TCR beta chain was found in a study of OX40 agonist ivuxolimab in advanced cancers. The study, taken as a whole, reports: Undetermined was the antigen specificity of the expanded peripheral T cells.

Some clones are missing from TCRdb's copy, which holds only in-frame ones; the method was immunoSEQ multiplex PCR. Of 15,000 to 20,000 clones in the sample, around nine tenths were seen once. The V gene end was trimmed by 6 bases and the J gene end by 3 bases; junction bases not matched to a gene: 19. The CDR3 extends over 19 amino acids. Per the germline V gene, CDR1 is SGHVT and CDR2 is SQSDAQ. Details on this clone: What it binds is not known.

The chain couples TRBV7-4 to TRBJ2-1, with 8 bases identical to TRBD2. The receptor's source is an adult with an advanced solid tumor such as melanoma, head and neck, liver or kidney cancer. The material was CD4+ or CD8+ T cells sorted from blood, obtained in a trial of the OX40 agonist ivuxolimab. DNA for the CDR3: TGTGCCAGCAGTCCCCCGGGCGGGAGGCCACCGACCGTCTACAATGAGCAGTTCTTC. Encoded protein: CASSPPGGRPPTVYNEQFF.